This passage covers 26 T cell receptor beta chains from one sample sequenced in a study of Ad26.COV2.S vaccination and SARS-CoV-2 variants. Libraries were prepared by immunoSEQ multiplex PCR; TCRdb keeps only in-frame clonotypes and omits some of them. The repertoire consists of some 250,000 clones, with 88% occurring once and the leading ten covering about 10%. Treatment meaning: roughly 19 received Ad26.COV2.S at low or high dose, single or two shots; about five received placebo; per-sample allocation not given. Samples analyzed were those drawn on day 63 after the first vaccine or placebo injection. Sequenced here: peripheral blood, sampled in a trial of Ad26.COV2.S vaccine versus placebo. These receptor sequences come from a person aged 18-65 years who received the Ad26.COV2.S COVID-19 vaccine or a placebo.

J is TRBJ2-4 and V is TRBV5-1; unclear D gene. This CDR3 has 14 amino acids. Trimming stripped 4 bases from V and 0 bases from J, with 8 bases between. Germline CDR1 SGHRS, CDR2 YFSETQ. The DNA for the CDR3 is TGCGCCAGCAGCCTGGGCCAAGCCAAAAACATTCAGTACTTC. Residues: CASSLGQAKNIQYF.

The chain couples TRBV19 to TRBJ1-5, with 11 bases that match TRBD1. V lost 5 bases, J lost 7 bases, and 10 bases stayed unmatched. Germline assignment: CDR1 LNHDA and CDR2 SQIVND (reference sequence). CDR3 length: 16 residues. CDR3 amino acids: CASSGKHGTGGQPQHF. The CDR3 nucleotides are TGTGCCAGTAGTGGGAAGCATGGGACAGGGGGGCAGCCCCAGCATTTT.

This clone showed up just a few times. This specimen includes other DNA sequences encoding the same CDR3. The CDR3 region has the DNA TGCGCCAGCAGCCAAGATAGGGGACTCACTGAAGCTTTCTTT. Its translation: CASSQDRGLTEAFF. The chain links TRBV4-3 to TRBJ1-1; TRBD1 is a possible D gene (5 bases). The CDR3 is made up of 14 amino acids. CDR1 and CDR2 (germline): LGHNA, YSLEER. The V gene lost 0 bases and the J gene lost 4 bases, with 9 bases spanning the gap.

This chain connects TRBV9 to TRBJ2-5; unclear D gene. The germline V and J ends were trimmed by 0 bases and 2 bases, with 8 bases remaining between them. The CDR3 has 14 residues. Germline V gene data show CDR1 as SGDLS and CDR2 as YYNGEE. In DNA form, the CDR3 reads TGTGCCAGCAGCGTAGGTATAGCACAAGAGACCCAGTACTTC. Residues: CASSVGIAQETQYF.

This chain connects TRBV6-2 or TRBV6-3 to TRBJ2-5; perhaps D is TRBD1 or TRBD2 (5 bases each). V was pared by 1 base and J by 3 bases, with 18 bases between. Germline V gives CDR1 MNHEY, CDR2 SVGEGT. CDR3 length: 17 amino acids. The CDR3 region is CASSYWGPGEGKETQYF. DNA for the CDR3: TGTGCCAGCAGTTACTGGGGCCCGGGCGAGGGGAAAGAGACCCAGTACTTC.

The V call is TRBV9, the J call TRBJ2-2; no clear D. The CDR3 totals 14 residues. The germline V and J ends were trimmed by 3 bases and 3 bases, with 9 bases remaining between them. Germline CDR1 and CDR2: SGDLS and YYNGEE. CDR3 protein: CASSGGFDTGELFF. The CDR3 bases are TGTGCCAGCAGCGGGGGTTTTGACACCGGGGAGCTGTTTTTT.

V gene TRBV4-2 combines with J gene TRBJ2-7; D gene unclear. V lost 0 bases, J lost 0 bases, and 9 bases lay in between. Germline CDR1 LGHNA, CDR2 YNFKEQ. The CDR3 loop spans 15 amino acids. CDR3 coding DNA: TGTGCCAGCAGCCAAGAATACAGCCCCTCCTACGAGCAGTACTTC. This translates into CASSQEYSPSYEQYF.

The rearrangement links TRBV4-1 to TRBJ1-2; D is uncertain. The V end was cut by 2 bases, the J end by 3 bases, with 10 bases between. This CDR3 is built from 14 residues. Germline assignment: CDR1 MGHRA and CDR2 YSYEKL. In DNA, the CDR3 is TGCGCCAGCAGCCAAATCGGGAACGACTATGGCTACACCTTC. Amino acids: CASSQIGNDYGYTF.

This clone has just one count. The chain is built from TRBV2 and TRBJ1-2, with TRBD1 as a possible D gene (5 bases). CDR1 is SNHLY, CDR2 FYNNEI, per germline. V gave up 2 bases and J gave up 2 bases, with 9 bases separating them. The CDR3 is 14 residues long. The DNA of the CDR3 is TGTGCCAGCAGTGAAAGGGGTAACAACTATGGCTACACCTTC. Encoded protein: CASSERGNNYGYTF. Full variable domain (outside the CDR3, taken from reference TRBV2 and TRBJ1-2): EPEVTQTPSHQVTQMGQEVILRCVPISNHLYFYWYRQILGQKVEFLVSFYNNEISEKSEIFDDQFSVERPDGSNFTLKIRSTKLEDSAMYFCASSERGNNYGYTFGSGTRLTVV.

J is TRBJ2-2 and V is TRBV7-9; D is possibly TRBD1 (5 bases). Trimming stripped 11 bases from V and 6 bases from J, with 16 bases between. Germline CDR1 SEHNR, CDR2 FQNEAQ (reference sequence). The CDR3 has 13 residues. In DNA form, the CDR3 reads TGTGCCTGTACAGGTAGAGTCTCCGGGGAGCTGTTTTTT. Amino acid sequence: CACTGRVSGELFF.

This rearrangement joins TRBV11-2 to TRBJ2-5, with 12 bases identical to TRBD2. Germline loops: CDR1 SGHAT, CDR2 FQNNGV. V shed 1 base, J shed 2 bases, and the junction held 2 bases outside the gene matches. The CDR3 sequence is 16 residues long. CDR3 nucleotide sequence: TGTGCCAGCAGCTTAGGCCTAGCGGGGGGGCAAGAGACCCAGTACTTC. It codes for CASSLGLAGGQETQYF.

The chain combines TRBV5-1 with TRBJ1-3; D perhaps matches TRBD1 (5 bases). This CDR3 has 15 residues. Per germline, CDR1 SGHRS and CDR2 YFSETQ. Trimming pared 0 bases from V and 2 bases from J, leaving 9 bases between. CDR3: CASSLEGSTGNTIYF. The CDR3 DNA sequence: TGCGCCAGCAGCTTGGAGGGGAGTACTGGAAACACCATATATTTT.

Points on this clone: Other DNA sequences within the sample encode an identical CDR3. The V call is TRBV27, the J call TRBJ1-5; no clear D. This CDR3 comprises 15 residues. With 6 bases removed from V and 2 bases from J, the gap between germline ends came to 14 bases. In germline, CDR1 is MNHEY, CDR2 SMNVEV (reference sequence). The CDR3 reads CASRDGGYGNQPQHF. CDR3 coding DNA: TGTGCCAGCAGAGACGGCGGGTACGGCAATCAGCCCCAGCATTTT.

This chain links TRBV6-5 with TRBJ1-1; 9 positions agree with TRBD1. Trimming took 10 bases from V and 10 from J; bases not matched to a gene: 13. Germline loops: CDR1 MNHEY, CDR2 SVGAGI. The CDR3 sequence is 13 residues long. The chain's CDR3 is CATGGGQGRIAFF. The CDR3 region has the DNA TGTGCCACCGGGGGGGGACAGGGACGAATAGCTTTCTTT.

This clone came up once. This chain joins TRBV9 and TRBJ2-7, with 9 positions matching TRBD1. Germline V lookup: CDR1 SGDLS, CDR2 YYNGEE. V dropped 4 bases and J dropped 5; count of bases not matched to a gene: 13. The CDR3 has 16 amino acids. This CDR3 reads CASSSRQGEMGDEQYF. Written as DNA, the CDR3 is TGTGCCAGCAGCTCCCGACAGGGGGAAATGGGCGACGAGCAGTACTTC. The variable domain in full, with the rest retrieved from reference TRBV9 and TRBJ2-7, is DSGVTQTPKHLITATGQRVTLRCSPRSGDLSVYWYQQSLDQGLQFLIQYYNGEERAKGNILERFSAQQFPDLHSELNLSSLELGDSALYFCASSSRQGEMGDEQYFGPGTRLTVT.

The chain uses TRBV14 and TRBJ1-1; D remains unclear. CDR3 size: 15 residues. The V end was cut by 7 bases, the J end by 1 base, with 16 bases between. Germline V CDR1 and CDR2: SGHDN, FVKESK. The CDR3 coding sequence is TGTGCCAGCACGGAGGTCTGGGGATCGAACACTGAAGCTTTCTTT. Translating gives CASTEVWGSNTEAFF.

The chain links TRBV7-8 to TRBJ2-7; D tentatively reads TRBD1 or TRBD2 (5 bases each). Trimming removed 6 bases from V and 2 bases from J, with 14 bases in between. Germline-derived CDR1 and CDR2 are SGHVS and FQNEAQ. This CDR3 region has 14 residues. The DNA of the CDR3 is TGTGCCAGCAGAGGTCGGGGCACCGCCTACGAGCAGTACTTC. This translates into CASRGRGTAYEQYF.

The rearrangement links TRBV15 to TRBJ2-1, with D unclear. Trimming cost V 0 bases and J 4 bases, with 13 bases left between them. The germline V gene encodes CDR1 LNHNV and CDR2 YYDKDF (reference sequence). This CDR3 contains 16 residues. CDR3 nucleotides: TGTGCCACCAGCAGAGAGCCAGAGCCAGCTTACAATGAGCAGTTCTTC. This translates into CATSREPEPAYNEQFF.

This rearrangement joins TRBV6-2 or TRBV6-3 to TRBJ1-6; no reliable D call. The CDR3 totals 14 residues. Germline-derived CDR1 and CDR2 are MNHEY and SVGEGT. The V end was cut by 6 bases, the J end by 8 bases, with 14 bases between. The CDR3 region is CASSKTSLDSPLHF. CDR3 in DNA: TGTGCCAGCAGCAAGACAAGTCTGGATTCACCCCTCCACTTT.

The V and J genes are TRBV3-1 (or the pseudogene TRBV3-2) and TRBJ1-3, with D perhaps TRBD1 (6 bases). V dropped 4 bases and J dropped 4 bases, with 11 bases sitting between them. Germline lookup yields CDR1 LGHDT and CDR2 YNNKEL (reference sequence). The CDR3 is 14 amino acids. The CDR3 region has the DNA TGTGCCAGCAGCCGGACAGAAAGGGGAAACACCATATATTTT. It specifies CASSRTERGNTIYF.

V is TRBV28 and J is TRBJ1-1; D is unresolved. The CDR3 has 17 residues. Germline V gene data show CDR1 as MDHEN and CDR2 as SYDVKM. V dropped 9 bases and J dropped 1 base, with 24 bases sitting between them. The CDR3 DNA reads TGTGCCAGTATTAGAAACCCCGCGAGCGCCCAGAACACTGAAGCTTTCTTT. Protein: CASIRNPASAQNTEAFF.

The chain carries TRBV19 and TRBJ1-1; a possible D gene is TRBD1 (6 bases). Germline assignment: CDR1 LNHDA and CDR2 SQIVND (reference sequence). The CDR3 extends over 14 amino acids. V gave up 0 bases and J gave up 9 bases, with 14 bases separating them. The CDR3 here is CASSIDRRGLQAFF. In DNA, the CDR3 is TGTGCCAGTAGTATAGACCGCAGGGGCCTACAAGCTTTCTTT.

V is TRBV5-1 and J is TRBJ1-5; D is unclear. Germline CDR1 reads SGHRS; CDR2 reads YFSETQ. Trimming removed 2 bases from V and 0 bases from J, with 12 bases in between. CDR3 length: 16 residues. CDR3 DNA: TGCGCCAGCAGCTTTACCGGGAGTTATAGCAATCAGCCCCAGCATTTT. This sequence encodes CASSFTGSYSNQPQHF. Filled out from reference TRBV5-1 and TRBJ1-5, the complete variable domain reads KAGVTQTPRYLIKTRGQQVTLSCSPISGHRSVSWYQQTPGQGLQFLFEYFSETQRNKGNFPGRFSGRQFSNSRSEMNVSTLELGDSALYLCASSFTGSYSNQPQHFGDGTRLSIL.

The gene calls are TRBV6-5 and TRBJ2-3; D may be TRBD1 (6 bases). CDR1 is MNHEY and CDR2 is SVGAGI in the germline V gene. The CDR3 loop spans 13 amino acids. V dropped 5 bases and J dropped 4 bases, with 10 bases sitting between them. The CDR3 DNA reads TGTGCCAGCAGTAAGGCAGGGGCAGATACGCAGTATTTT. Its translation is CASSKAGADTQYF.

This clone has a handful of counts. The rearrangement uses TRBV19 and TRBJ2-2; D is unresolved. Germline V CDR1 and CDR2: LNHDA, SQIVND (reference sequence). The CDR3 has 13 amino acids. Trimming shortened V by 5 bases and J by 2 bases, and 6 bases separated the two germline ends. CDR3 DNA: TGTGCCAGTAGTGCTACAAACACCGGGGAGCTGTTTTTT. Protein: CASSATNTGELFF.

In DNA, the CDR3 is TGTGCCAGCAGCTTAGCGACTATCCTCCTCTCTGGAAACACCATATATTTT. Protein: CASSLATILLSGNTIYF. The rearrangement uses TRBV7-6 and TRBJ1-3; the D is unclear. The ends were cut back, 0 bases at V and 0 bases at J, with 12 bases in the middle. The CDR3 covers 17 residues. Germline V gene sequence: CDR1 SGHVS, CDR2 FNYEAQ.